The clone carrying this T cell receptor beta chain was counted only a few times. Its antigen is unidentified. This sample is part of a study of Tregs in tolerant kidney transplant recipients. In the study overall: Donor B cells were activated roughly 11 days on CD40L-expressing 3T3 cells. An approximately three-day belatacept mixed lymphocyte reaction, sometimes plus 5-day graft donor restimulation, preceded CD4+CD25+CD127- sorting. Study-wide points: In tolerant patients, donor-specific Tregs outgrew total Tregs, suggesting antigen-driven expansion.

The length of the CDR3 is 12 residues. Looked up from germline, CDR1 is MNHEY and CDR2 is SMNVEV (reference sequence). V was trimmed by 9 bases and J by 1 base, leaving 9 bases between them. The table came from immunoSEQ multiplex PCR; TCRdb's copy has only in-frame clones and leaves some out. This sample yields about 5,600 clones, of which roughly 90% are seen a single time; 3.5% belongs to the top ten. This specimen consisted of Tregs from blood cultured with allogeneic cells, obtained before the transplant. The chain carries TRBV27 and TRBJ1-1; D may be TRBD1 (5 bases). This receptor was obtained from a human patient who received a combined kidney and bone marrow transplant. The CDR3 sequence is CARGTANTEAFF. The CDR3, as DNA: TGTGCCAGAGGGACGGCGAACACTGAAGCTTTCTTT.